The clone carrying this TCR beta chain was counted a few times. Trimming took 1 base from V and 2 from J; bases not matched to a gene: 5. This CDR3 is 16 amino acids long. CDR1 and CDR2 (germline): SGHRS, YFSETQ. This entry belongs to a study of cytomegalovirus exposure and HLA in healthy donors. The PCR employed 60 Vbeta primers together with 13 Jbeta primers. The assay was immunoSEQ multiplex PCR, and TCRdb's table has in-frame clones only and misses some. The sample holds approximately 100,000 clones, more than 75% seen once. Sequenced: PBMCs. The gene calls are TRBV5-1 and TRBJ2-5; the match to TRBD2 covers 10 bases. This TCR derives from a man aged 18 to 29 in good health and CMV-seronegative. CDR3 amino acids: CASSLQASGGQETQYF. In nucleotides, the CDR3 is TGCGCCAGCAGCTTGCAGGCTAGCGGGGGACAAGAGACCCAGTACTTC.